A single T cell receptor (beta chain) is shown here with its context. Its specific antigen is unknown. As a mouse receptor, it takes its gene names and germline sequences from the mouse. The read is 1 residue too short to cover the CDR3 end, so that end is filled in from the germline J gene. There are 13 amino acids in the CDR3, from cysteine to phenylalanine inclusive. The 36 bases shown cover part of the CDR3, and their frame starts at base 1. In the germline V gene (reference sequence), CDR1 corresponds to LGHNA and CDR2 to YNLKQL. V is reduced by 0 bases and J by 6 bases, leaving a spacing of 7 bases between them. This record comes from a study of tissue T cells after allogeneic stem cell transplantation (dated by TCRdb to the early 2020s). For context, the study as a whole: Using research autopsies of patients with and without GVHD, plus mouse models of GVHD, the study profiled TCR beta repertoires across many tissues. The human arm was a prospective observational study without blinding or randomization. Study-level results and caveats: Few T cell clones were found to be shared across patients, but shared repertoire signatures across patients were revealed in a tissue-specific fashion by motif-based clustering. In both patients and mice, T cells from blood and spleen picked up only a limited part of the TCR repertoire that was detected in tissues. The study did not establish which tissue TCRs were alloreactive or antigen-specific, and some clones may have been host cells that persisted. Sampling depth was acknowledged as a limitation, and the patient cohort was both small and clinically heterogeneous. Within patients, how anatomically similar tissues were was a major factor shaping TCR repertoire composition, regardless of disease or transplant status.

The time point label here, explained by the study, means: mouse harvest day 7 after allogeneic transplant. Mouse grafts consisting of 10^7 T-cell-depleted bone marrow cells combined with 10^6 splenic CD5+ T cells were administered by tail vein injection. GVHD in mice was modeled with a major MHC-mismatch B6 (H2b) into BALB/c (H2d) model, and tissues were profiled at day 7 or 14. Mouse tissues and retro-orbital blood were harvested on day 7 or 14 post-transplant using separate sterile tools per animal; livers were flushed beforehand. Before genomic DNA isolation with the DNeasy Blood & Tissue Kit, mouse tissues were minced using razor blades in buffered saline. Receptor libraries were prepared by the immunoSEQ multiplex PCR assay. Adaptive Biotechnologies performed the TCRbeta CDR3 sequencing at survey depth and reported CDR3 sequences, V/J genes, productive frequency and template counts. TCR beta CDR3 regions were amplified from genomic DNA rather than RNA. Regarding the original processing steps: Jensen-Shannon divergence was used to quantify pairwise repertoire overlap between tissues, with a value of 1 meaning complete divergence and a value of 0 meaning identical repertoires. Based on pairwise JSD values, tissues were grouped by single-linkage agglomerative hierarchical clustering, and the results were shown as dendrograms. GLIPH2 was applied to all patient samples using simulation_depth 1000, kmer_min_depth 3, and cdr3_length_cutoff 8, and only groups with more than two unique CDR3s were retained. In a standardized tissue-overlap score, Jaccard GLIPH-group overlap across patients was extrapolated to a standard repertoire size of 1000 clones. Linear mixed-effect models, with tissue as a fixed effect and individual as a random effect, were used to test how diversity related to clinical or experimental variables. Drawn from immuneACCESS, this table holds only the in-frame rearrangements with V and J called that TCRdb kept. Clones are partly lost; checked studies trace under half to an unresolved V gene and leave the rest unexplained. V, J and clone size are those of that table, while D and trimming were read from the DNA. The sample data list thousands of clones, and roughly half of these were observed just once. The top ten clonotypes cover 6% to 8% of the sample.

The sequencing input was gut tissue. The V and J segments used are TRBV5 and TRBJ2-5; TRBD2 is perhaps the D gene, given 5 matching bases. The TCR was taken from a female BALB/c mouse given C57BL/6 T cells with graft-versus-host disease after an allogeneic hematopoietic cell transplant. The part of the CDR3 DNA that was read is TGTGCCAGCAGCCAAGATCTGGGCGACACCCAGTAC. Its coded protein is CASSQDLGDTQY. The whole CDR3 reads CASSQDLGDTQYF.